The 22 T cell receptor beta chains given below trace back to one sample, sequenced in a study of beta chain features in type 1 diabetes. The whole isolated RNA underwent reverse transcription, so sequencing captured expressed TCRB transcripts. Data came from immunoSEQ multiplex PCR; TCRdb stores just in-frame clones and leaves some out. This table has 250,000 to 400,000 clones, around 13% appearing once. Sequenced sample: central memory CD4+ T cells from blood. Source of these receptors: a man aged 25 to 45 in good health.

This clone was detected only a few times. The chain carries TRBV5-4 and TRBJ2-1; D is possibly TRBD1 or TRBD2 (6 bases each). This CDR3 has 14 amino acids. Germline CDR1 is SGHNT and CDR2 is YYREEE (reference sequence). Trimming took off 6 bases at V and 5 bases at J, with 15 bases between the two ends. Here the CDR3 DNA reads TGTGCCAGCAATTGGGGGGCGCCTAACAATGAGCAGTTCTTC. Its translation is CASNWGAPNNEQFF.

V gene TRBV5-5 combines with J gene TRBJ2-1; D possibly matches TRBD1 or TRBD2 (5 bases each). The CDR3 covers 14 residues. Deletions cut 8 bases from V and 3 bases from J, with 15 bases between. The germline V gene has CDR1 SGHKS and CDR2 YYEKEE (reference sequence). CDR3 DNA: TGTGCCAGAATATATCCGGGGCACTACAATGAGCAGTTCTTC. As protein: CARIYPGHYNEQFF.

The chain uses TRBV7-3 and TRBJ2-7, with 9 bases lining up with TRBD1. Germline CDR1 is SGHTA and CDR2 is FQGTGA. V lost 2 bases and J lost 12; bases outside the gene matches: 14. This CDR3 region has 15 residues. The DNA of the CDR3 is TGTGCCAGCAGCTTAGACCTTCTACAGGGGGCGATGAGGTACTTC. It is translated as CASSLDLLQGAMRYF. Looking up the rest from reference TRBV7-3 and TRBJ2-7 gives the full variable domain: GAGVSQTPSNKVTEKGKYVELRCDPISGHTALYWYRQSLGQGPEFLIYFQGTGAADDSGLPNDRFFAVRPEGSVSTLKIQRTERGDSAVYLCASSLDLLQGAMRYFGPGTRLTVT.

This clone was seen repeatedly, ten times or more. V usage is TRBV4-3 and J usage is TRBJ1-2, with unresolved D. Trimming stripped 0 bases from V and 6 bases from J, with 8 bases between. Germline lookup yields CDR1 LGHNA and CDR2 YSLEER. The CDR3 sequence is 13 residues long. CDR3 DNA: TGCGCCAGCAGCCAAGATCTATGGGATGGCTACACCTTC. This gives the protein CASSQDLWDGYTF.

The gene calls are TRBV9 and TRBJ2-7; 9 bases fit TRBD1. The trim removed 4 bases at V and 3 bases at J, leaving 8 bases unmatched. Germline assignment: CDR1 SGDLS and CDR2 YYNGEE. The CDR3 has 15 amino acids. The CDR3 is CASSLDGTGLYEQYV. CDR3 nucleotide sequence: TGTGCCAGCAGCTTAGACGGGACAGGGCTCTACGAGCAGTACGTC.

This clone was observed a few times. The chain carries TRBV7-9 and TRBJ1-1, with TRBD1 identical over 8 bases. This CDR3 has 13 residues. Germline CDR1 SEHNR, CDR2 FQNEAQ (reference sequence). J lost 7 bases, V lost 3 bases, and 4 bases had no gene match. CDR3 coding DNA: TGTGCCAGCAGCTTTTCAGGGGGCGATGAAGCTTTCTTT. This codes for CASSFSGGDEAFF.

The gene calls are TRBV6-5 and TRBJ1-2; no clear D. The V end was cut by 6 bases, the J end by 3 bases, with 14 bases between. Germline lookup yields CDR1 MNHEY and CDR2 SVGAGI. The CDR3 runs 14 residues. As DNA, the CDR3 is TGTGCCAGCAGAGGATTCGACGCGTACTATGGCTACACCTTC. Protein sequence: CASRGFDAYYGYTF.

This clone showed up just once. The chain links TRBV28 to TRBJ1-4; no firm D call. V dropped 8 bases and J dropped 2 bases, with 12 bases sitting between them. CDR3 size: 14 residues. Per the germline V gene, CDR1 is MDHEN and CDR2 is SYDVKM. CDR3 residues: CASCRLATNEKLFF. CDR3 sequence (DNA): TGTGCCAGCTGCCGACTGGCGACTAATGAAAAACTGTTTTTT.

The genes are TRBV6-7 and TRBJ2-7; D uncertain. TRBV6-7 is marked as an open reading frame, function uncertain. This CDR3 is built from 13 residues. Trimming removed 0 bases from V and 4 bases from J, with 7 bases in between. This CDR3 is CASSYSRRYEQYV. CDR3 nucleotides: TGTGCCAGCAGTTACTCGAGGCGATACGAGCAGTACGTC.

The chain employs TRBV4-3 and TRBJ2-3; TRBD1 aligns across 7 bases. CDR1 and CDR2 from the germline V gene are LGHNA and YSLEER. This CDR3 region has 18 residues. V was pared by 5 bases and J by 1 base, with 15 bases of the junction left unmatched. The CDR3 bases are TGCGCCAGCAGCACGCGACTCGCTCAAGGGGGCGGCACAGATACGCAGTATTTT. Translation gives CASSTRLAQGGGTDTQYF.

The chain employs TRBV25-1 and TRBJ1-1; D might be TRBD1 (5 bases). CDR3 length: 13 amino acids. Germline CDR1 reads MGHDK; CDR2 reads SYGVNS. V dropped 10 bases and J dropped 0 bases, with 12 bases sitting between them. Written as DNA, the CDR3 is TGTGCCACGGACAACGGCATGAACACTGAAGCTTTCTTT. It encodes CATDNGMNTEAFF.

This clone was seen repeatedly, ten times or more. The V and J genes are TRBV10-3 and TRBJ2-1; 8 bases match TRBD2. This CDR3 has 17 residues. The J segment lost 4 bases and the V segment lost 2 bases, leaving 10 bases of the junction unmatched. Germline assignment: CDR1 ENHRY and CDR2 SYGVKD. This CDR3 reads CAISERDSGIGYNEQFF. The CDR3 DNA reads as TGTGCCATCAGTGAGCGAGATAGCGGGATCGGGTACAATGAGCAGTTCTTC.

This clone was observed a handful of times. V is TRBV7-3 and J is TRBJ2-1; the match to TRBD1 covers 7 bases. Germline loops: CDR1 SGHTA, CDR2 FQGTGA. J lost 5 bases, V lost 6 bases, and 7 bases had no gene match. CDR3 length: 14 residues. DNA of the CDR3: TGTGCCAGCAGTCCGGACAGGCGCCACAATGAGCAGTTCTTC. It translates to CASSPDRRHNEQFF.

This clone was detected only a few times. CDR3 bases: TGCGCCAGCAGCCAATTCGGACAGGACACAGATACGCAGTATTTT. The encoded protein is CASSQFGQDTDTQYF. The V and J genes are TRBV4-1 and TRBJ2-3; 7 bases match TRBD1. Germline V gene sequence: CDR1 MGHRA, CDR2 YSYEKL. V lost 2 bases and J lost 2; bases outside the gene matches: 4. This CDR3 is 15 amino acids long.

The chain combines TRBV5-1 with TRBJ1-6, with 7 nucleotides matching TRBD1. Germline trimming cut 0 bases from V and 5 bases from J; bases unmatched to any gene: 5. CDR3 size: 16 residues. Per germline, CDR1 SGHRS and CDR2 YFSETQ. The CDR3 coding sequence is TGCGCCAGCAGCTTGGCCGTGACAGGGCATAATTCACCCCTCCACTTT. Translating it yields CASSLAVTGHNSPLHF. The entire variable domain, with the rest obtained from reference TRBV5-1 and TRBJ1-6, is as follows: KAGVTQTPRYLIKTRGQQVTLSCSPISGHRSVSWYQQTPGQGLQFLFEYFSETQRNKGNFPGRFSGRQFSNSRSEMNVSTLELGDSALYLCASSLAVTGHNSPLHFGNGTRLTVT.

The CDR3 protein is CASNVIAGNTDTQYF. In nucleotides, the CDR3 is TGTGCCAGTAATGTTATAGCGGGGAATACAGATACGCAGTATTTT. The chain carries TRBV2 and TRBJ2-3; 8 bases are a match to TRBD2. CDR1 is SNHLY, CDR2 FYNNEI, per germline. J gave up 3 bases and V 9 bases, and 11 bases lay outside the gene matches. This CDR3 region has 15 residues.

V and J are TRBV9 and TRBJ1-4, with a weak D call TRBD1 (5 bases). With 4 bases removed from V and 3 bases from J, the gap between germline ends came to 10 bases. This CDR3 is 14 amino acids long. Germline values: CDR1 SGDLS, CDR2 YYNGEE. CDR3 sequence (DNA): TGTGCCAGCAGCCAGGGTATGGCTAATGAAAAACTGTTTTTT. As protein: CASSQGMANEKLFF.

This chain connects TRBV6-5 to TRBJ1-2; D uncertain. This CDR3 contains 13 residues. CDR1 is MNHEY and CDR2 is SVGAGI in the germline V gene. Trimming cost V 0 bases and J 8 bases, with 10 bases left between them. The CDR3 sequence is CASSYSRWEGYTF. CDR3 nucleotide sequence: TGTGCCAGCAGTTACTCGAGGTGGGAAGGCTACACCTTC.

This clone came up a few times. The rearrangement links TRBV7-6 to TRBJ1-2; 7 nucleotides agree with TRBD1. Germline-derived CDR1 and CDR2 are SGHVS and FNYEAQ. V dropped 5 bases and J dropped 4; count of bases not matched to a gene: 10. The CDR3 has 15 amino acids. As DNA, the CDR3 is TGTGCCAGCAGCGCCAGACAGGGTTTCGGCTATGGCTACACCTTC. It is translated as CASSARQGFGYGYTF.

V gene TRBV30 combines with J gene TRBJ2-3, with 7 bases identical to TRBD1. The V gene's germline CDR1 is GTSNPN and CDR2 SVGIG (reference sequence). J was trimmed by 9 bases and V by 0 bases; bases with no gene match: 9. The CDR3 runs 14 residues. This CDR3 is CAWSVSGTARTQYF. The CDR3 DNA reads TGTGCCTGGAGTGTCTCCGGGACAGCCCGGACGCAGTATTTT.

The J gene is TRBJ2-5, the V gene TRBV7-8, with no clear D. Germline lookup yields CDR1 SGHVS and CDR2 FQNEAQ. This CDR3 is built from 13 residues. The germline V and J ends were trimmed by 1 base and 5 bases, with 8 bases remaining between them. The CDR3 DNA reads TGTGCCAGCAGCTTAGGTATAAGGGAGACCCAGTACTTC. The encoded protein is CASSLGIRETQYF.

This clone has just a few counts. V is TRBV6-6 and J is TRBJ1-4, with D uncertain. The germline V gene encodes CDR1 MNHNY and CDR2 SVGAGI (reference sequence). The CDR3 length is 15 residues. Trimming removed 6 bases at V and 11 bases at J, with 22 bases between. The CDR3, as DNA: TGTGCCAGCAGCCAACGGACGGATCCCCGGGTGAAACTGTTTTTT. This encodes CASSQRTDPRVKLFF.